The present entry profiles one TCR beta chain with its context. Its antigen is undetermined. With 3 bases clipped from V and 5 bases from J, the junction kept 6 bases outside the gene matches. This CDR3 spans 15 amino acids. Germline CDR1 and CDR2: MNHEY and SMNVEV (reference sequence). This sample is part of a study of T cell responses to AZD1222 COVID-19 vaccine. Overall study results and limits: Donors in the cohort were predominantly white British and more often female, and clonal diversity was possibly underestimated. Spike-specific TCR breadth and depth rose after two AZD1222 doses.

Assay used: immunoSEQ multiplex PCR; TCRdb lists only in-frame clones, some missing. The data contain roughly 97,000 clones, around nine tenths of them seen just once; the ten biggest clones take up about 3.1%. The chain links TRBV27 to TRBJ1-1; 10 bases line up with TRBD1. The sample was peripheral blood, taken 28 days after the second dose of the MenACWY control vaccine. This receptor was taken from an adult who received the MenACWY meningococcal vaccine as a control. This chain's CDR3 is CASSFRQGAKTEAFF. The DNA of the CDR3 is TGTGCCAGCAGTTTCCGACAGGGGGCAAAAACTGAAGCTTTCTTT.